This TCR beta chain came from a study of cytomegalovirus exposure and HLA in healthy donors (dated by TCRdb to the late 2010s). General notes on the study: In an earlier analysis of about 560 of the donors, less than 350 Gb of sequence data and 90 million to 130 million unique TCR beta sequences from about 180 million T cells were reported. Both class I and class II loci were covered by HLA typing, at four-digit resolution. Roughly 300 gigabases of sequencing data and 75 million to 85 million unique TCR sequences made up an early release that covered 500 to 700 HLA-typed donors. An earlier analysis of fewer than 750 of the donors used high-throughput TCR beta sequencing to judge whether each TCR beta V gene segment behaved as functional or pseudogenic. Among the roughly 390 genotyped donors, around 81% belonged to the genetic ancestry cluster associated with self-reported Caucasian donors. Besides the first cohort of under 700 subjects, a separate validation cohort made up of over a hundred different subjects was used. Donor age, sex, ethnicity and CMV serostatus were compiled together with the repertoire data. All discovery cohort repertoires had been generated on a single sequencing platform. Typing coverage varied by locus: roughly 629-640 donors for A, B, C, DRB1 and DQB1; 522 for DQA1; 606 for DPA1; roughly 470 for DPB1. A later genetic analysis used genome-wide SNP genotypes for about 65% of the roughly 700 donors, treating that subset as a discovery cohort. About five DR-DQ haplotypes were treated as single units for association and clustering because of strong linkage in the cohort. Across about 380 genotyped donors of the cohort, an average of about 250,000 unique TCR beta nucleotide sequences per donor were sequenced, and roughly a sixth of those sequences were non-productive. Using immunosequencing, the study profiled T cell repertoires from about 610 subjects and related those repertoires to cytomegalovirus serostatus. High-throughput TCR immunosequencing, statistical association of individual TCRs with disease status, and machine learning were combined to predict cytomegalovirus infection status. Rather than using new phenotypic data, the later analysis identified candidate immune exposures from TCR beta sequences and from how often those sequences occurred across donors. In a later analysis, previously published TCR beta repertoires from roughly 710 donors were re-analyzed and high-resolution HLA genotyping was added so that TCR occurrence patterns could be studied. The aim of the study was to test whether cataloging public T cell receptors could identify signatures of past pathogen exposure. The paper's findings and limits, for the study overall: In a later analysis, HLA-associated TCR beta chains were found to be more clonally expanded and to have lower generation probabilities than equally common non-associated chains. The earlier analysis of about 600 of the donors excluded seventeen rarely observed V segments, including chromosome 9 orphons, because counts were too low. According to the authors, the approach could potentially be generalized to other disease states and immunological phenotypes. In a later analysis, several top co-occurrence clusters were reported to appear linked to parvovirus B19, influenza, CMV and Epstein-Barr virus. According to a later genetic analysis, donors in an Asian-associated ancestry cluster had fewer N-insertions in productive TCRs than the roughly 670-donor mean. In a later analysis, TCR association rates were found to vary across HLA loci, with the most associated TCRs seen for DRB1 alleles and the fewest for HLA-C alleles. Because some donors lacked HLA typing at each locus, the association tests relied only on the typed subset. While some public TCRs were present in many individuals, most TCR sequences turned up only very rarely across donors. The classifier was reported to diagnose cytomegalovirus status with high specificity and sensitivity in both the original cohort and the validation cohort. Because the 87-base-pair reads could not distinguish some IMGT-functional V segments, including TRBV6-2 and TRBV6-3, those segments were excluded. For the cohort, immune exposure information was limited to CMV serostatus. In vitro tests confirmed that three of the cytomegalovirus-associated TCR beta chains recognize cytomegalovirus antigens. A further reported finding was that TCR beta sequences accurately predicted the HLA-A and HLA-B alleles for most subjects in the first cohort. The cohort was sequenced for TCR beta chains only, and without alpha or paired-chain data the features that could be detected were limited. Correlated functional status among segregating V segments might reflect linkage disequilibrium, but an unknown experimental factor could not be ruled out. An association between a missense DCLRE1C variant and V-gene and J-gene trimming of TCR beta chains was found in a later genetic analysis and replicated in an independent cohort. In an earlier analysis of 587 of the donors, most TCR beta V segments appeared in productive rearrangements about 87% or about 30% of the time, broadly matching IMGT annotations. The presence/absence analyses assumed that sequencing depth was roughly uniform across donors, and that assumption may not be true. Assigning TCR associations to individual alleles was difficult when HLA alleles, especially DR and DQ, strongly co-occurred. In a later analysis, most CMV-associated TCR beta chains were found to appear HLA-restricted, with HLA associations seemingly driven largely by CMV exposure. A total of roughly 160 TCR beta chains were listed by the study as associated with cytomegalovirus. A group of highly shared sequence variants was considered likely to be a technical artifact of the sequencing pipeline. A later analysis associated 17,000 or so TCR beta sequences with specific HLA alleles at a false discovery rate of 0.05.

Cut back by 5 bases and 0 bases, the V and J ends lie 7 bases apart. The germline V gene supplies CDR1 MNHNS and CDR2 SASEGT. The cysteine opens and the phenylalanine closes a CDR3 of 13 amino acids. Only the CDR3 portion is preserved as DNA: 39 bases, with reading frame beginning at the first base. Preparation of the library involved the immunoSEQ multiplex PCR assay. The multiplex PCR relied on a mix of 60 forward primers for TCR Vbeta segments and 13 reverse primers for TCR Jbeta segments. A multiplex PCR assay on genomic DNA amplified the CDR3 region of rearranged TCR beta genes. On the Illumina HiSeq System, the amplified TCR beta libraries were sequenced as 87-base-pair reads. In the original analysis: A later analysis counted about 76 million unique TCR beta chains across the 670 or so repertoires, and around 12 million of these chains were shared by at least two donors. Raw reads were error-corrected and collapsed into unique sequences by a nearest-neighbor algorithm in which closely related sequences were merged to remove PCR and sequencing errors. CDR3 sequences were aligned to IMGT reference sequences to assign V, D and J gene segments. For a sequence to be retained, at least a six-nucleotide match to both a V gene segment and a J gene segment was required. Rearrangements were called productive when the CDR3 lacked stop codons and stayed in frame with V and J; all others were non-productive. Following IMGT convention, CDR3 was defined as the stretch from the second conserved V-encoded cysteine to the conserved J-encoded phenylalanine. In an earlier analysis of around 570 of the donors, sequences lacking an unambiguous match to a single V gene segment were excluded. In an earlier analysis of several hundred of the donors, a V segment was called functional when productive rearrangements were above 56.7%, and segregating when the standard deviation between donors exceeded 5%. A statistical classification framework was built to diagnose cytomegalovirus status from the catalog of TCR beta chain sequences. In a later analysis, TCR nucleotide sequences were compared against IMGT/GENE-DB human TR gene sequences so that V and J genes could be assigned. The TCRdist pipeline was used in a later analysis to assign CDR3 sequences and most-parsimonious VDJ recombination scenarios. A later analysis defined each TCR beta chain by its CDR3 amino acid sequence plus V-gene family, and excluded reads lacking a unique V-gene family. In a later analysis, 500 to 700 highly shared, low-generation-probability nucleotide sequences were removed to address suspected cross-contamination and a sequencing artifact. A later analysis calculated a clonal expansion index for each public chain from normalized within-repertoire ranks of inferred template counts. In a later analysis, generation probabilities were computed using a VDJ recombination model fitted to out-of-frame rearrangements, and the results were checked against IGoR. In a later analysis, TCR-TCR, TCR-HLA and TCR-CMV co-occurrence was scored with hypergeometric tests, and a repertoire-size bias correction was applied to TCR pairs. A later analysis estimated false discovery rates by permuting HLA or CMV assignments 20 times. In a later analysis, co-occurring TCRs were grouped using DBSCAN, with TCRdist sequence similarity added in when clustering inside HLA-allele-positive subsets. Repertoires with fewer than 30,000 or more than 120,000 public chains were left out of co-occurrence clustering, as were four to six repertoires with anomalous nucleotide sharing. TCRdb obtained this table from immuneACCESS and retained in-frame rearrangements with V and J assigned. These tables miss some clones; where compared with another copy, unresolved V genes account for less than half of the shortfall, and the remainder is unexplained. That table furnishes V, J and clone size, whereas the DNA furnished D and trimming. The sample has around 260,000 clones on record, 80% of them singletons. The top ten constitute roughly 0.31% of the sample.

This clone was detected once. It has no known antigen specificity. Base-call qualities are not available, and no considerably larger clone is one nucleotide away. In total, roughly 670 healthy bone marrow donors made up the cohort. All cohort members were sampled while nominally healthy, although unrecorded immune exposures were likely present. The donor tested CMV seronegative, placing the donor among the roughly 350 seronegative members of the cohort. Every donor gave a peripheral blood sample, and the peripheral blood mononuclear cells from that sample were used for TCR beta sequencing. The Qiagen DNeasy Blood Extraction Kit was used to extract genomic DNA from the blood cell samples.

Rearrangement joined TRBV6-1 to TRBJ1-2; no D gene call is confident. This receptor was taken from a girl under 10 years old in good health and CMV-seronegative. Sequencing used PBMCs. The CDR3 region reads CASSPTANYGYTF. The nucleotide sequence reads TGTGCCAGCAGTCCCACAGCTAACTATGGCTACACCTTC.